This TCR beta chain originates from a study of blood T cell repertoires in COVID-19. Study at large: The United States, Italy and Spain provided the acute and convalescent COVID-19 samples.

As handled by the study authors: Nucleated cell counts were estimated from reference gene primer amplification. TCRdb's table, derived via immunoSEQ multiplex PCR, lists solely in-frame clones and lacks some. V and J calls and clone size come straight from that table; D and trimming were deduced from the DNA. The sample includes around 300,000 clones, about nine tenths of them seen just once. The germline V gene has CDR1 MNHEY and CDR2 SMNVEV (reference sequence). Trimming left V 4 bases short and J 6 bases short, with 12 bases between. The CDR3 length is 13 residues. This receptor was taken from a man aged 45-65 years with acute or convalescent COVID-19. V and J are TRBV27 and TRBJ1-2; maybe TRBD1 (5 bases). The specimen was peripheral blood. CDR3 bases: TGTGCCAGCAGTTCGTCGGGGGGGAATGGCTACACCTTC. Residues: CASSSSGGNGYTF.